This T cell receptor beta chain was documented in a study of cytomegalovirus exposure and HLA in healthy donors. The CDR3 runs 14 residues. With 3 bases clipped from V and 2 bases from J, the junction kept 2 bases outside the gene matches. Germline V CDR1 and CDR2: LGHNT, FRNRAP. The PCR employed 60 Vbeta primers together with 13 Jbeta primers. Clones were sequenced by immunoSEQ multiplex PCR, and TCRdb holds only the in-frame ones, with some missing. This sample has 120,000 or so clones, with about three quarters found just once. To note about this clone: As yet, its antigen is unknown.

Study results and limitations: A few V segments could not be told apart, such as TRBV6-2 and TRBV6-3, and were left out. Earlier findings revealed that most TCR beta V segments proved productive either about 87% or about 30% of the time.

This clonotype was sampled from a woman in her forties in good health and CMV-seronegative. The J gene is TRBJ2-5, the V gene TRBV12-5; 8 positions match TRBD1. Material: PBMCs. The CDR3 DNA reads TGTGCTAGTGGTTTAGGGACAGGACAAGAGACCCAGTACTTC. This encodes CASGLGTGQETQYF.